The subject of this entry is one T cell receptor beta chain. Its antigen remains unidentified. The cDNA had a unique molecular identifier and a template-switch universal primer site. MiXCR, run by TCRdb on the 5' RACE reads, gives a single entry per CDR3 protein. Here the sample spans 240,000 or so distinct CDR3 sequences, about 7% being singletons. The CDR3 has 17 residues. Germline CDR1 is SGHRS and CDR2 is YFSETQ. The V gene end was trimmed by 4 bases and the J gene end by 4 bases; junction bases not matched to a gene: 7. This record comes from a study of identical twins. Overall study results and limits: Potential partial confounding of zero-insertion analyses by invariant MAIT and iNKT cells was noted.

These records were also assigned to another study, of yellow fever vaccine responses in identical twins. This second report adds: Twin vaccine T cell responses reportedly seemed partly convergent, partly personalized.

Material for sequencing was memory (CD45RO+) T cells sorted from blood. The chain recombines TRBV5-1 with TRBJ2-5, with 16 positions matching TRBD2. The receptor's source is a woman between 18 and 29 years old in good health. CDR3 sequence reads: CASSTGTSGGALETQYF. CDR3 nucleotide sequence: TGCGCCAGCAGCACGGGGACTAGCGGGGGGGCCCTAGAGACCCAGTACTTC.